Shown below are 28 T cell receptor beta chains from a single sample sequenced in a study of T cell changes during pregnancy in multiple sclerosis. The protocol was immunoSEQ multiplex PCR, while the TCRdb copy is restricted to in-frame clones and leaves out a portion. Counted here are about 40,000 clones, roughly nine tenths occurring once; the ten biggest clones make up over 6.5%. Sequenced here: CD8+ T cells from peripheral blood mononuclear cells, sampled before pregnancy. The receptors shown here come from a female donor with multiple sclerosis, enrolled in a pregnancy study.

This chain connects TRBV2 to TRBJ2-1, with 14 bases identical to TRBD2. The CDR3 is made up of 16 amino acids. Trimming took 7 bases from V and 8 from J; bases not matched to a gene: 10. CDR1 is SNHLY, CDR2 FYNNEI, per germline. DNA of the CDR3: TGTGCCAGCAAACTGGGACTAGCGGGGGACCTCGATGAGCAGTTCTTC. It codes for CASKLGLAGDLDEQFF.

The chain recombines TRBV5-1 with TRBJ2-3; D is possibly TRBD2 (6 bases). The CDR3 loop spans 15 amino acids. Germline CDR1 reads SGHRS; CDR2 reads YFSETQ. Trimming shortened V by 0 bases and J by 6 bases, and 14 bases separated the two germline ends. CDR3 sequence: CASSLVGLREDTQYF. The CDR3 DNA reads TGCGCCAGCAGCTTGGTGGGACTCCGGGAGGATACGCAGTATTTT.

This sequence joins TRBV5-4 and TRBJ2-1, with D perhaps TRBD1 (6 bases). The CDR3 is made up of 13 amino acids. Germline-derived CDR1 and CDR2 are SGHNT and YYREEE (reference sequence). Trimming pared 2 bases from V and 5 bases from J, leaving 8 bases between. The CDR3 is CASSFWTDNEQFF. DNA of the CDR3: TGTGCCAGCAGCTTCTGGACAGACAATGAGCAGTTCTTC.

The chain employs TRBV29-1 and TRBJ2-1, with a weak D call TRBD1 (6 bases). Germline CDR1 SQVTM, CDR2 ANQGSEA. The CDR3 runs 13 residues. The V end was cut by 6 bases, the J end by 3 bases, with 12 bases between. The CDR3 loop reads CSVNTGNYNEQFF. The CDR3 coding sequence is TGCAGCGTGAATACAGGGAACTACAATGAGCAGTTCTTC.

The chain uses TRBV2 and TRBJ2-1; a possible D gene is TRBD2 (5 bases). Germline CDR1 reads SNHLY; CDR2 reads FYNNEI. V lost 2 bases and J 3 bases, leaving 14 bases between the germline ends. The CDR3 sequence is 16 residues long. The CDR3 region has the DNA TGTGCCAGCAGTGAACCGACGACTACCCTCTACAATGAGCAGTTCTTC. This translates into CASSEPTTTLYNEQFF. The variable domain in full, completed from reference TRBV2 and TRBJ2-1, reads EPEVTQTPSHQVTQMGQEVILRCVPISNHLYFYWYRQILGQKVEFLVSFYNNEISEKSEIFDDQFSVERPDGSNFTLKIRSTKLEDSAMYFCASSEPTTTLYNEQFFGPGTRLTVL.

This chain connects TRBV19 to TRBJ2-6; D perhaps matches TRBD2 (6 bases). This CDR3 contains 16 residues. Trimming shortened V by 5 bases and J by 0 bases, and 11 bases separated the two germline ends. Germline CDR1 reads LNHDA; CDR2 reads SQIVND (reference sequence). Here the CDR3 reads CASSASGSSGANVLTF. For the CDR3, the DNA is TGTGCCAGTAGTGCCTCCGGGAGCTCTGGGGCCAACGTCCTGACTTTC.

V is TRBV28 and J is TRBJ1-2, with TRBD1 identical over 8 bases. With 3 bases clipped from V and 5 bases from J, the junction kept 5 bases outside the gene matches. Germline V gene sequence: CDR1 MDHEN, CDR2 SYDVKM. This CDR3 spans 14 amino acids. The CDR3 here is CASSFTGGGYGYTF. Here the CDR3 DNA reads TGTGCCAGCAGTTTCACAGGGGGGGGATATGGCTACACCTTC.

The J gene is TRBJ2-5, the V gene TRBV27, with TRBD2 as a possible D gene (5 bases). V dropped 3 bases and J dropped 5 bases, with 16 bases sitting between them. The CDR3 spans 15 residues. From germline, CDR1 is MNHEY and CDR2 SMNVEV (reference sequence). CDR3 amino acids: CASSLGLRSGETQYF. The CDR3 DNA reads as TGTGCCAGCAGTTTGGGGTTACGGAGCGGTGAGACCCAGTACTTC.

V and J are TRBV5-1 and TRBJ2-7; TRBD1 might be the D (6 bases). The CDR3 is 13 amino acids. CDR1 and CDR2 (germline): SGHRS, YFSETQ. V lost 4 bases and J 3 bases, leaving 11 bases between the germline ends. The DNA of the CDR3 is TGCGCCAGCAGCCTTGGACAGAACTACGAGCAGTACTTC. Translating gives CASSLGQNYEQYF.

This chain uses TRBV4-1 with TRBJ2-7; D perhaps matches TRBD1 (5 bases). Germline values: CDR1 MGHRA, CDR2 YSYEKL. The CDR3 contains 16 residues. Trimming left V 0 bases short and J 6 bases short, with 18 bases between. CDR3 sequence reads: CASSQDRGSIVGEQYF. In nucleotides, the CDR3 is TGCGCCAGCAGCCAAGATAGGGGAAGTATCGTCGGCGAGCAGTACTTC.

This chain joins TRBV28 and TRBJ1-3, with D possibly TRBD1 on 6 matching bases. CDR1 and CDR2 from the germline V gene are MDHEN and SYDVKM. The CDR3 runs to 17 residues. V was cut by 5 bases and J by 0 bases, with 17 bases left in between. CDR3 bases: TGTGCCAGCAGTATCACCGGGACACCGAGCTCTGGAAACACCATATATTTT. Translated, it gives CASSITGTPSSGNTIYF.

This clone was detected a few times. This sequence joins TRBV6-6 and TRBJ1-1; D unclear. Trimming took off 4 bases at V and 8 bases at J, with 11 bases between the two ends. Germline lookup yields CDR1 MNHNY and CDR2 SVGAGI (reference sequence). This CDR3 spans 12 amino acids. The CDR3 loop is CASSSSLVEAFF. The CDR3 region has the DNA TGTGCCAGCAGTTCCTCACTAGTAGAAGCTTTCTTT.

The J gene is TRBJ2-2, the V gene TRBV4-2; 9 positions match TRBD2. V trimming: 0 bases; J trimming: 8 bases; junction bases outside the gene matches: 10. Germline lookup yields CDR1 LGHNA and CDR2 YNFKEQ. This CDR3 is 17 amino acids long. CDR3 coding DNA: TGTGCCAGCAGCCAAGAAGGGCGGGAGGGAGGTCGTGGGGAGCTGTTTTTT. As protein: CASSQEGREGGRGELFF.

V usage is TRBV5-4 and J usage is TRBJ2-1; 12 bases align to TRBD1. V dropped 4 bases and J dropped 1; count of bases not matched to a gene: 3. Germline V gene data show CDR1 as SGHNT and CDR2 as YYREEE (reference sequence). This CDR3 has 16 residues. The CDR3 sequence is CASSGGQGASYNEQFF. The CDR3 DNA reads TGTGCCAGCAGCGGGGGACAGGGGGCTTCCTACAATGAGCAGTTCTTC.

The chain recombines TRBV7-3 with TRBJ2-2, with 8 bases matching TRBD1. Germline trimming cut 4 bases from V and 0 bases from J; bases unmatched to any gene: 4. The CDR3 totals 16 residues. Germline CDR1 SGHTA, CDR2 FQGTGA. The chain's CDR3 is CASSSTGASNTGELFF. The CDR3 region has the DNA TGTGCCAGCAGCTCGACAGGGGCTTCGAACACCGGGGAGCTGTTTTTT.

The J gene is TRBJ1-4, the V gene TRBV7-9; D uncertain. CDR1 and CDR2 from the germline V gene are SEHNR and FQNEAQ (reference sequence). CDR3 size: 14 residues. V lost 5 bases, J lost 0 bases, and 7 bases lay in between. In DNA, the CDR3 is TGTGCCAGCAGCCTAATGTCAACTAATGAAAAACTGTTTTTT. The encoded protein is CASSLMSTNEKLFF.

This clone was seen once. V is TRBV28 and J is TRBJ2-7; 8 bases are shared with TRBD2. The CDR3 contains 15 residues. Germline CDR1 is MDHEN and CDR2 is SYDVKM. V shed 5 bases, J shed 1 base, and the junction held 7 bases outside the gene matches. CDR3 coding DNA: TGTGCCAGCAGTGTAACCCTAGCGGGTTCCTACGAGCAGTACTTC. Protein: CASSVTLAGSYEQYF.

This clone was detected once. The rearrangement links TRBV5-1 to TRBJ2-4, with D unclear. Germline CDR1 is SGHRS and CDR2 is YFSETQ. The CDR3 length is 16 residues. V was clipped by 0 bases and J by 0 bases, with 10 bases between them. The CDR3 sequence is CASSLGQNIAKNIQYF. The CDR3 bases are TGCGCCAGCAGCTTGGGACAAAACATAGCCAAAAACATTCAGTACTTC. The whole variable domain, filled in from reference TRBV5-1 and TRBJ2-4, reads KAGVTQTPRYLIKTRGQQVTLSCSPISGHRSVSWYQQTPGQGLQFLFEYFSETQRNKGNFPGRFSGRQFSNSRSEMNVSTLELGDSALYLCASSLGQNIAKNIQYFGAGTRLSVL.

The rearrangement uses TRBV19 and TRBJ2-1, with a possible D match to TRBD1 (6 bases). Germline loops: CDR1 LNHDA, CDR2 SQIVND (reference sequence). V dropped 1 base and J dropped 2 bases, with 18 bases sitting between them. There are 18 residues in the CDR3. The CDR3 protein is CASSIGSSFDRPYNEQFF. The CDR3, as DNA: TGTGCCAGTAGTATAGGCAGTTCCTTCGACAGGCCCTACAATGAGCAGTTCTTC.

This sequence joins TRBV2 and TRBJ2-2; 7 nucleotides align to TRBD1. CDR1 is SNHLY and CDR2 is FYNNEI in the germline V gene. CDR3 size: 14 residues. With 6 bases clipped from V and 4 bases from J, the junction kept 5 bases outside the gene matches. The CDR3 coding sequence is TGTGCCAGCAGAGACAGGGATGGCACCGGGGAGCTGTTTTTT. Translating it yields CASRDRDGTGELFF.

The chain has TRBV5-4 and TRBJ2-7; 8 bases agree with TRBD1. The V and J ends lost 4 bases and 5 bases, in that order; junction bases with no gene match: 5. The CDR3 consists of 13 residues. CDR1 and CDR2 (germline): SGHNT, YYREEE (reference sequence). The CDR3 sequence is CASSRGQADEQYF. The CDR3 DNA is TGTGCCAGCAGCCGGGGACAGGCTGACGAGCAGTACTTC. The variable domain in full, with the rest retrieved from reference TRBV5-4 and TRBJ2-7, is ETGVTQSPTHLIKTRGQQVTLRCSSQSGHNTVSWYQQALGQGPQFIFQYYREEENGRGNFPPRFSGLQFPNYSSELNVNALELDDSALYLCASSRGQADEQYFGPGTRLTVT.

The DNA for the CDR3 is TGTGCCAGTAGTGGGGTGGAGGGGGCGGACGAGCAGTACTTC. Amino acid sequence: CASSGVEGADEQYF. The chain links TRBV19 to TRBJ2-7; tentative D call: TRBD1 (7 bases). The germline V gene encodes CDR1 LNHDA and CDR2 SQIVND (reference sequence). This CDR3 has 14 amino acids. V was pared by 5 bases and J by 5 bases, with 16 bases between.

V gene TRBV6-6 combines with J gene TRBJ2-1; 10 bases are shared with TRBD1. The CDR3 is 16 residues long. The V gene's germline CDR1 is MNHNY and CDR2 SVGAGI (reference sequence). The junction had 5 bases not matched to a gene; V was cut back by 0 bases and J by 6 bases. The CDR3 DNA is TGTGCCAGCAGTTACTCCGACAGGGGGCGTCTCAATGAGCAGTTCTTC. Translation: CASSYSDRGRLNEQFF.

V gene TRBV4-1 combines with J gene TRBJ2-3; 10 bases are a match to TRBD2. The trim removed 1 base at V and 0 bases at J, leaving 7 bases unmatched. CDR3 length: 18 residues. Germline-derived CDR1 and CDR2 are MGHRA and YSYEKL. For the CDR3, the DNA is TGCGCCAGCAGCCAAGTAGTTAGCGGGAGGAGTAGCACAGATACGCAGTATTTT. Residues: CASSQVVSGRSSTDTQYF.

This clone was observed a single time. The rearrangement links TRBV7-2 to TRBJ2-1, with TRBD2 matching 8 bases. The CDR3 covers 15 residues. V shed 2 bases and J 5 bases; nucleotides not matched to a gene: 5. The germline gives CDR1 SGHTA, CDR2 FQGNSA. The CDR3 DNA follows: TGTGCCAGCAGCTTAATTCTAGCGGGCAACAATGAGCAGTTCTTC. This sequence encodes CASSLILAGNNEQFF.

This sequence joins TRBV19 and TRBJ2-4, with 12 bases aligning to TRBD2. Germline-derived CDR1 and CDR2 are LNHDA and SQIVND (reference sequence). The CDR3 loop spans 16 amino acids. V was pared by 4 bases and J by 2 bases, with 3 bases of the junction left unmatched. The CDR3 loop is CASSTLAGGPKNIQYF. The CDR3 DNA follows: TGTGCCAGTAGTACACTAGCGGGAGGACCCAAAAACATTCAGTACTTC.

The V gene is TRBV7-9, the J gene TRBJ2-7; the D gene is possibly TRBD1 (5 bases). The CDR3 is made up of 13 amino acids. CDR1 SEHNR and CDR2 FQNEAQ come from the germline V gene (reference sequence). The germline V and J ends were trimmed by 4 bases and 0 bases, with 7 bases remaining between them. The chain's CDR3 is CASSSQVSYEQYF. CDR3 nucleotide sequence: TGTGCCAGCAGCTCACAGGTCTCCTACGAGCAGTACTTC.

The genes are TRBV27 and TRBJ2-7; 8 positions match TRBD2. CDR1 is MNHEY and CDR2 is SMNVEV in the germline V gene (reference sequence). The CDR3 is 13 residues long. V lost 2 bases and J lost 3; bases outside the gene matches: 0. CDR3 coding DNA: TGTGCCAGCAGTTTAGGGACTAGCTACGAGCAGTACTTC. It specifies CASSLGTSYEQYF.